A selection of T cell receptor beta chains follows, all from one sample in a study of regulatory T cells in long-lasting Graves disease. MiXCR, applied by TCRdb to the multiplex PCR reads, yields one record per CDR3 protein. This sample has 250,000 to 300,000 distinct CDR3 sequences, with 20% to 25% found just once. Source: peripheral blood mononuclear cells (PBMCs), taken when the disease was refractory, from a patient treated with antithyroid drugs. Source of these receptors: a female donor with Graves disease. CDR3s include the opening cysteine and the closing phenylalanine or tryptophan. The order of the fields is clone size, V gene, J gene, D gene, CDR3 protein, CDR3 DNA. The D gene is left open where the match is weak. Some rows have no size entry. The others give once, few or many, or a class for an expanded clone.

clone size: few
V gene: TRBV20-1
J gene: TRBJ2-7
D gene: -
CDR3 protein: CSALPRTNSYEQYF
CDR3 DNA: TGCAGTGCTCTCCCTAGGACGAATTCCTACGAGCAGTACTTC

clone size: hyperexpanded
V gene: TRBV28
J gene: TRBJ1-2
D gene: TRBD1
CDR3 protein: CASSQAGTGYGRYGYTF
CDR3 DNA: TGTGCCAGCAGTCAGGCGGGGACAGGATACGGCCGATATGGCTACACCTTC

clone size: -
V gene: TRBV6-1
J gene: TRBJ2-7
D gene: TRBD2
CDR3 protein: CASRDGRGAAYEQYF
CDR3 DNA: TGTGCCAGCAGAGATGGGCGGGGGGCGGCCTACGAGCAGTACTTC

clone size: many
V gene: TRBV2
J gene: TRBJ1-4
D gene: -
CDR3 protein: CAIQGIGGEKLFF
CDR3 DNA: TGTGCCATACAGGGCATTGGTGGTGAAAAACTGTTTTTT

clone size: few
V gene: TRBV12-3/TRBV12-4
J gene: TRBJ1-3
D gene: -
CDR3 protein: CASSLAGPFGNTIYF
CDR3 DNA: TGTGCCAGCAGTTTAGCCGGACCATTTGGAAACACCATATATTTT

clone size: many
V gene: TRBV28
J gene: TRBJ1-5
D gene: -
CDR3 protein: CASTKGQVSNGNQPQHF
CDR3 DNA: TGTGCCAGCACCAAGGGGCAGGTATCGAACGGCAATCAGCCCCAGCATTTT

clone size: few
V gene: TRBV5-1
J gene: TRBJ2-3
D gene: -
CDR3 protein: CASSLLGGTEVWYF
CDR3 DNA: TGCGCCAGCAGCTTGTTGGGCGGGACGGAGGTTTGGTATTTT

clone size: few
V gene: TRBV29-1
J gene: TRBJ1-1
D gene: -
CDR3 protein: CSVLQGGGTEAFF
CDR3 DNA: TGCAGCGTCCTACAGGGTGGGGGCACTGAAGCTTTCTTT

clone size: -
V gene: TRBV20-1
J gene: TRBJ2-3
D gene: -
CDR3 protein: CSASRVVGTDTQYF
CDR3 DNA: TGCAGTGCTAGCAGGGTTGTTGGCACAGATACGCAGTATTTT

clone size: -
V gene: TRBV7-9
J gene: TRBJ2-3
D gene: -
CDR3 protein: CASSLVQADTQYF
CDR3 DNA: TGTGCCAGCAGCTTAGTCCAGGCAGATACGCAGTATTTT